These T cell receptor beta chains were read from a single sample in a study of T cells in Graves' hyperthyroidism and ophthalmopathy. TCRdb called the multiplex PCR reads again in MiXCR, with one record for every CDR3 protein. The table lists roughly 660,000 distinct CDR3 sequences, roughly 17% of them singletons. The source material was blood. These receptors all stem from a man aged 50-60 years with Graves' hyperthyroidism. CDR3s include the opening cysteine and the closing phenylalanine or tryptophan. Fields, in order: CDR3 length, D gene, V gene, J gene, clone size, CDR3 protein, CDR3 DNA. D genes are given only for firm matches. Some rows mark clone size as missing; the rest say once, few, many or name a class of expanded clone.

14	.	TRBV5-1	TRBJ2-3	.	CASKEGSETDTQYF	TGCGCCAGCAAGGAAGGAAGCGAGACAGATACGCAGTATTTT
15	.	TRBV7-2	TRBJ2-2	many	CASSLESRYTGELFF	TGTGCCAGCAGCTTAGAGTCCAGATACACCGGGGAGCTGTTTTTT
13	.	TRBV30	TRBJ2-2	many	CACLGRDTGELFF	TGTGCCTGTCTAGGACGGGATACCGGGGAGCTGTTTTTT
14	TRBD1	TRBV11-1	TRBJ2-7	many	CASSDYRGPLEQYF	TGTGCCAGCAGCGACTACAGGGGCCCTCTCGAGCAGTACTTC
15	.	TRBV5-1	TRBJ2-7	few	CASSPGGTAAYEQYF	TGCGCCAGCAGCCCCGGCGGGACTGCGGCCTACGAGCAGTACTTC
17	.	TRBV2	TRBJ1-1	few	CASIKERIRVINTEAFF	TGTGCCAGCATTAAAGAGCGCATTCGGGTTATTAACACTGAAGCTTTCTTT
16	TRBD2	TRBV4-1	TRBJ2-1	.	CASSHSSGVSYNEQFF	TGCGCCAGCAGCCATTCTAGCGGGGTCTCCTACAATGAGCAGTTCTTC
12	.	TRBV2	TRBJ2-1	many	CASRPLGNEQFF	TGTGCCAGCCGCCCTCTCGGCAATGAGCAGTTCTTC
14	.	TRBV27	TRBJ2-7	many	CASSFGAASYEQYF	TGTGCCAGCAGTTTCGGGGCGGCCTCCTACGAGCAGTACTTC
15	TRBD1	TRBV15	TRBJ1-4	many	CATSRPGQTGEKLFF	TGTGCCACCAGCAGGCCGGGACAGACGGGGGAAAAACTGTTTTTT
14	TRBD1	TRBV3-1	TRBJ2-7	.	CASSQPGTVYEQYF	TGTGCCAGCAGCCAACCCGGGACAGTCTACGAGCAGTACTTC
14	.	TRBV4-1	TRBJ2-7	few	CASSHPGRVYEQYF	TGCGCCAGCAGCCACCCCGGACGGGTCTACGAGCAGTACTTC
14	TRBD2	TRBV7-9	TRBJ2-1	.	CASSASGLANEQFF	TGTGCCAGCAGCGCCTCGGGACTAGCGAATGAGCAGTTCTTC
12	.	TRBV30	TRBJ2-7	many	CAYTEGTYEQYF	TGTGCCTACACGGAGGGCACCTACGAGCAGTACTTC
12	.	TRBV4-1	TRBJ1-2	few	CASSQLNYGYTF	TGCGCCAGCAGCCAACTGAACTATGGCTACACCTTC
15	.	TRBV5-4	TRBJ2-1	few	CASSLERNTYNEQFF	TGTGCCAGCAGCTTGGAGCGGAATACCTACAATGAGCAGTTCTTC
14	.	TRBV9	TRBJ2-7	few	CASSPSPEGYEQYF	TGTGCCAGCAGCCCGTCCCCGGAGGGCTACGAGCAGTACTTC
12	.	TRBV5-4	TRBJ1-2	.	CASSDNRYGYTF	TGTGCCAGCAGCGATAACCGTTATGGCTACACCTTC
15	TRBD2	TRBV12-3/TRBV12-4	TRBJ2-5	.	CASRGLAGVQETQYF	TGTGCCAGCAGGGGACTAGCGGGAGTACAAGAGACCCAGTACTTC
15	.	TRBV5-8	TRBJ2-5	.	CASSLGAKGTETQYF	TGTGCCAGCAGCCTCGGGGCTAAGGGGACAGAGACCCAGTACTTC
17	.	TRBV2	TRBJ2-3	few	CASSETLQGRSTDTQYF	TGTGCCAGCAGTGAAACACTTCAGGGCCGAAGCACAGATACGCAGTATTTT
18	TRBD2	TRBV25-1	TRBJ2-7	many	CASSEAGWGAGVSYEQYF	TGTGCCAGCAGTGAAGCCGGGTGGGGAGCGGGAGTATCCTACGAGCAGTACTTC
16	TRBD2	TRBV27	TRBJ2-1	many	CASSLYWASGSNEQFF	TGTGCCAGCAGCCTGTATTGGGCTAGCGGGAGCAATGAGCAGTTCTTC
15	.	TRBV24-1	TRBJ2-7	few	CATSDTTGASYEQYF	TGTGCCACCAGTGATACAACAGGAGCCTCCTACGAGCAGTACTTC
15	TRBD1	TRBV5-1	TRBJ2-3	many	CASRTGTEPSDTQYF	TGCGCCAGCAGAACCGGGACAGAGCCTTCAGATACGCAGTATTTT
17	TRBD1	TRBV6-1	TRBJ2-7	.	CASTRKTGVTGNYGQYF	TGTGCCAGCACCAGAAAGACTGGTGTGACAGGGAACTACGGGCAGTACTTC
12	TRBD1	TRBV30	TRBJ1-1	few	CACVRQGAGAFF	TGTGCCTGTGTACGACAGGGGGCGGGGGCTTTCTTT
14	TRBD1	TRBV19	TRBJ2-7	.	CASSTDRRNYEQYF	TGTGCCAGTAGTACGGACAGGCGAAACTACGAGCAGTACTTC
18	TRBD2	TRBV28	TRBJ2-3	few	CASSLIGLAGGPEDTQYF	TGTGCCAGCAGTTTAATAGGTCTAGCGGGAGGGCCGGAGGATACGCAGTATTTT
15	TRBD1	TRBV28	TRBJ2-3	.	CASRSAGQVTDTQYF	TGTGCCAGCAGAAGCGCCGGACAGGTGACAGATACGCAGTATTTT
15	.	TRBV2	TRBJ1-1	.	CASSEGRARGTEAFF	TGTGCCAGCAGTGAAGGGCGGGCGAGGGGCACTGAAGCTTTCTTT
13	.	TRBV12-3/TRBV12-4	TRBJ1-2	many	CAIFPGVNYGYTF	TGTGCCATCTTTCCTGGTGTGAACTATGGCTACACCTTC
16	.	TRBV6-2/TRBV6-3	TRBJ1-5	many	CASSYWAVLGNQPQHF	TGTGCCAGCAGTTACTGGGCAGTTTTGGGCAATCAGCCCCAGCATTTT
14	TRBD1	TRBV19	TRBJ1-1	many	CASSGRAGTAEAFF	TGTGCCAGTAGTGGAAGAGCCGGGACAGCTGAAGCTTTCTTT
14	TRBD2	TRBV5-1	TRBJ2-5	once	CASSFGRGGETQYF	TGCGCCAGCAGCTTCGGCCGGGGAGGGGAGACCCAGTACTTC
14	.	TRBV5-1	TRBJ2-5	few	CASSKQGSEETQYF	TGCGCCAGCAGCAAACAGGGTTCGGAGGAGACCCAGTACTTC
16	TRBD2	TRBV7-8	TRBJ2-1	.	CASKLTSGSSYNEQFF	TGTGCCAGCAAGCTTACTAGCGGGAGCTCCTACAATGAGCAGTTCTTC
13	.	TRBV30	TRBJ1-5	many	CAWSLDGDQPQHF	TGTGCCTGGAGTCTTGACGGGGATCAGCCCCAGCATTTT
15	TRBD1	TRBV28	TRBJ2-7	many	CASSLLNRGTYEQYF	TGTGCCAGCAGTTTACTGAACAGGGGTACCTACGAGCAGTACTTC
12	TRBD1	TRBV10-3	TRBJ2-7	.	CAIKGAEYEQYF	TGTGCCATTAAGGGGGCGGAGTACGAGCAGTACTTC
14	.	TRBV2	TRBJ2-7	many	CASSGGYSSYEQYF	TGTGCCAGCAGTGGCGGGTATAGCTCCTACGAGCAGTACTTC
13	TRBD1	TRBV20-1	TRBJ2-7	.	CSATRQGAWEQYF	TGCAGTGCTACTCGACAGGGCGCCTGGGAGCAGTACTTC
17	TRBD2	TRBV27	TRBJ2-7	few	CASSLKLAGASSYEQYF	TGTGCCAGCAGTTTAAAACTAGCGGGAGCAAGCTCCTACGAGCAGTACTTC
17	TRBD2	TRBV12-3/TRBV12-4	TRBJ2-2	many	CASREGLAGLNTGELFF	TGTGCCAGCAGAGAGGGACTAGCGGGATTGAACACCGGGGAGCTGTTTTTT
17	.	TRBV6-6	TRBJ1-3	many	CASSYDQPRTSGNTIYF	TGTGCCAGCAGTTACGATCAACCCAGGACCTCTGGAAACACCATATATTTT
15	TRBD1	TRBV18	TRBJ2-5	.	CASSPTLTGRETQYF	TGTGCCAGCTCACCCACACTGACAGGGAGAGAGACCCAGTACTTC
16	.	TRBV29-1	TRBJ1-4	few	CSVGGADGDTNEKLFF	TGCAGCGTTGGTGGGGCCGACGGGGACACTAATGAAAAACTGTTTTTT
15	.	TRBV2	TRBJ1-5	many	CASGRTGRGNQPQHF	TGTGCCAGCGGACGTACAGGTCGCGGAAATCAGCCCCAGCATTTT
15	.	TRBV28	TRBJ2-1	many	CASSLGTTVLNEQFF	TGTGCCAGCAGTCTCGGGACCACAGTCCTCAATGAGCAGTTCTTC
18	.	TRBV11-2	TRBJ2-4	.	CASSSRGRGWRDKNIQYF	TGTGCCAGCAGCTCGCGTGGGCGGGGCTGGAGGGACAAAAACATTCAGTACTTC
11	.	TRBV12-3/TRBV12-4	TRBJ2-5	once	CASSNTGTQYF	TGTGCCAGCAGTAACACCGGGACCCAGTACTTC